The 21 T cell receptor beta chains given below trace back to one sample, sequenced in a study of T cells in localized non-small cell lung cancer. Sequenced by immunoSEQ multiplex PCR; TCRdb stores in-frame clones only, minus some. The sample contains about 24,000 clones, roughly 90% of which appear only once. The sequences come from PBMCs, collected before any cancer treatment. The receptors were sampled from a man aged 40 to 70 with stage II lung adenocarcinoma.

This chain uses TRBV10-3 with TRBJ2-5; 9 bases fit TRBD2. From germline, CDR1 is ENHRY and CDR2 SYGVKD. The CDR3 sequence is 14 residues long. Trimming removed 7 bases from V and 1 base from J; junction bases left unmatched: 4. The CDR3 loop is CAITAGGPQETQYF. In DNA, the CDR3 is TGTGCCATCACAGCGGGGGGACCCCAAGAGACCCAGTACTTC.

The chain joins TRBV5-1 to TRBJ2-4; TRBD1 matches at 7 bases. The CDR3 sequence is 14 residues long. CDR1 is SGHRS and CDR2 is YFSETQ in the germline V gene. V shed 3 bases, J shed 7 bases, and the junction held 7 bases outside the gene matches. The CDR3 reads CASSSGTALNIQYF. CDR3 sequence (DNA): TGCGCCAGCAGCTCCGGGACAGCTCTGAACATTCAGTACTTC.

V gene TRBV7-8 combines with J gene TRBJ1-5, with D maybe TRBD1 (6 bases). The V end was cut by 7 bases, the J end by 0 bases, with 7 bases between. Germline V CDR1 and CDR2: SGHVS, FQNEAQ. The CDR3 covers 13 residues. CDR3 nucleotide sequence: TGTGCCAGCAAGGGGGGTAGCAATCAGCCCCAGCATTTT. This encodes CASKGGSNQPQHF.

The rearrangement joins TRBV5-1 to TRBJ1-4; D is ambiguous. The CDR3 runs 14 residues. The germline V gene encodes CDR1 SGHRS and CDR2 YFSETQ. The V end lost 4 bases, the J end lost 8 bases, and 15 bases lay between the germline ends. The CDR3 reads CASSPSGVGEKLFF. The DNA for the CDR3 is TGCGCCAGCAGCCCCAGCGGGGTGGGGGAAAAACTGTTTTTT.

The genes are TRBV13 and TRBJ2-7; TRBD2 matches at 7 bases. The CDR3 extends over 14 amino acids. V was clipped by 6 bases and J by 5 bases; unmatched bases: 10. Germline assignment: CDR1 PRHDT and CDR2 FYEKMQ (reference sequence). The CDR3 bases are TGTGCCAGCAGACCATGGACTAGTACCGACGAGCAGTACTTC. This sequence encodes CASRPWTSTDEQYF.

This chain connects TRBV19 to TRBJ1-5; D may be TRBD1 (6 bases). Trimming took off 4 bases at V and 3 bases at J, with 13 bases between the two ends. The germline gives CDR1 LNHDA, CDR2 SQIVND (reference sequence). CDR3 length equals 15 residues. The CDR3 DNA sequence: TGTGCCAGTAGTAAGGGGGACGGTTTCAATCAGCCCCAGCATTTT. Residues: CASSKGDGFNQPQHF.

This clone appeared a single time. This chain links TRBV5-1 with TRBJ2-1, with 9 bases matching TRBD1. The CDR3 consists of 14 residues. J gave up 3 bases and V 6 bases, and 4 bases lay outside the gene matches. Germline V gives CDR1 SGHRS, CDR2 YFSETQ. CDR3 residues: CASKPGQGYNEQFF. The CDR3 nucleotides are TGCGCCAGCAAGCCGGGACAGGGCTACAATGAGCAGTTCTTC.

V usage is TRBV6-5 and J usage is TRBJ2-7; perhaps TRBD1 as D (5 bases). V gave up 7 bases and J gave up 1 base, with 8 bases separating them. Germline CDR1 MNHEY, CDR2 SVGAGI. The CDR3 length is 12 residues. For the CDR3, the DNA is TGTGCCAGCACAGGGAATTCCTACGAGCAGTACTTC. This codes for CASTGNSYEQYF.

This rearrangement joins TRBV9 to TRBJ1-4; unclear D gene. CDR1 SGDLS and CDR2 YYNGEE come from the germline V gene. The CDR3 length is 14 residues. Trimming pared 0 bases from V and 4 bases from J, leaving 7 bases between. The CDR3 region has the DNA TGTGCCAGCAGCGTAGGCGGCCTTAATGAAAAACTGTTTTTT. Its protein is CASSVGGLNEKLFF.

V gene TRBV6-5 combines with J gene TRBJ1-1; no clear D. Germline CDR1 and CDR2: MNHEY and SVGAGI. This CDR3 has 13 amino acids. Trimming stripped 8 bases from V and 2 bases from J, with 12 bases between. CDR3 nucleotides: TGTGCCAGCGGGATCACCCCAAACACTGAAGCTTTCTTT. Translating it yields CASGITPNTEAFF.

This clone was seen more than once but under ten times. The chain couples TRBV9 to TRBJ2-3; D gene ambiguous. The CDR3 is made up of 15 amino acids. V lost 0 bases, J lost 1 base, and 9 bases lay in between. Germline CDR1 is SGDLS and CDR2 is YYNGEE. In nucleotides, the CDR3 is TGTGCCAGCAGCGTAGACGCGAGGCGCACAGATACGCAGTATTTT. It yields the protein CASSVDARRTDTQYF.

The J gene is TRBJ2-5, the V gene TRBV28, with D maybe TRBD2 (5 bases). This CDR3 has 12 amino acids. From germline, CDR1 is MDHEN and CDR2 SYDVKM. Trimming cost V 9 bases and J 5 bases, with 13 bases left between them. This CDR3 reads CASMGSVETQYF. The CDR3 nucleotides read TGTGCCAGTATGGGGAGCGTGGAGACCCAGTACTTC. The variable domain in full, with the rest retrieved from reference TRBV28 and TRBJ2-5, is DVKVTQSSRYLVKRTGEKVFLECVQDMDHENMFWYRQDPGLGLRLIYFSYDVKMKEKGDIPEGYSVSREKKERFSLILESASTNQTSMYLCASMGSVETQYFGPGTRLLVL.

J is TRBJ2-2 and V is TRBV13; D is unresolved. The germline V and J ends were trimmed by 8 bases and 5 bases, with 18 bases remaining between them. CDR1 and CDR2 (germline): PRHDT, FYEKMQ (reference sequence). The CDR3 sequence is 15 residues long. CDR3 coding DNA: TGTGCCAGCGGAACCTTGGGTGGGTCGACCGGGGAGCTGTTTTTT. Translated, it gives CASGTLGGSTGELFF.

J is TRBJ2-1 and V is TRBV9; TRBD2 matches 8 bases. V lost 0 bases to trimming and J lost 2 bases; unmatched junction nucleotides: 10. Germline values: CDR1 SGDLS, CDR2 YYNGEE. This CDR3 has 18 amino acids. CDR3 in DNA: TGTGCCAGCAGCGTAGCCACCCTAGCGGGTTCTACCTACAATGAGCAGTTCTTC. It is translated as CASSVATLAGSTYNEQFF.

The chain combines TRBV9 with TRBJ2-7; possible D gene TRBD2, 6 bases. Germline CDR1 is SGDLS and CDR2 is YYNGEE. V lost 4 bases, J lost 4 bases, and 9 bases lay in between. The CDR3 contains 12 residues. CDR3: CASSRAGYEQYF. CDR3 bases: TGTGCCAGCAGCCGTGCGGGATACGAGCAGTACTTC.

The chain combines TRBV18 with TRBJ2-5; TRBD1 might be the D (6 bases). The germline V gene has CDR1 KGHSH and CDR2 LQKENI. V lost 1 base and J lost 5, with 11 bases in between. The CDR3 is made up of 14 amino acids. CDR3 in amino acids: CASSPQSTGETQYF. The CDR3 DNA reads TGTGCCAGCTCACCACAATCAACAGGGGAGACCCAGTACTTC. Together with reference TRBV18 and TRBJ2-5, the CDR3 gives the full variable domain: NAGVMQNPRHLVRRRGQEARLRCSPMKGHSHVYWYRQLPEEGLKFMVYLQKENIIDESGMPKERFSAEFPKEGPSILRIQQVVRGDSAAYFCASSPQSTGETQYFGPGTRLLVL.

This chain links TRBV10-3 with TRBJ1-1; D uncertain. Trimming took off 4 bases at V and 1 base at J, with 4 bases between the two ends. The CDR3 runs 12 residues. Germline lookup yields CDR1 ENHRY and CDR2 SYGVKD. This CDR3 reads CAISGGNTEAFF. In DNA form, the CDR3 reads TGTGCCATCAGTGGGGGGAACACTGAAGCTTTCTTT.

The J gene is TRBJ2-2, the V gene TRBV9; tentative D call: TRBD2 (6 bases). Germline CDR1 and CDR2: SGDLS and YYNGEE. The V end lost 0 bases, the J end lost 3 bases, and 15 bases lay between the germline ends. The CDR3 loop spans 17 amino acids. CDR3: CASSVAEERAHTGELFF. In nucleotides, the CDR3 is TGTGCCAGCAGCGTAGCTGAGGAGCGGGCCCACACCGGGGAGCTGTTTTTT.

The V call is TRBV19, the J call TRBJ1-4; tentatively, D is TRBD1 (6 bases). V was trimmed by 4 bases and J by 15 bases, leaving 18 bases between them. The CDR3 has 13 residues. Germline V gives CDR1 LNHDA, CDR2 SQIVND (reference sequence). CDR3 nucleotide sequence: TGTGCCAGTAGTAGAGAAACAGGGCGCCATTTGTTTTTT. This translates into CASSRETGRHLFF.

This clone was picked up a small number of times. V and J are TRBV6-4 and TRBJ2-7; tentative D call: TRBD1 (6 bases). The CDR3 extends over 15 amino acids. The V end lost 4 bases, the J end lost 2 bases, and 15 bases lay between the germline ends. Germline V gene data show CDR1 as MRHNA and CDR2 as SNTAGT. Here the CDR3 reads CASSVGPGDTYEQYF. The CDR3 nucleotides are TGTGCCAGCAGTGTGGGCCCCGGGGACACCTACGAGCAGTACTTC.

V gene TRBV7-2 combines with J gene TRBJ2-1; D is unresolved. Trimming pared 6 bases from V and 0 bases from J, leaving 12 bases between. Germline assignment: CDR1 SGHTA and CDR2 FQGNSA. The CDR3 sequence is 15 residues long. The CDR3 sequence: CASSPIFLSYNEQFF. CDR3 bases: TGTGCCAGCAGTCCTATCTTCCTCTCCTACAATGAGCAGTTCTTC. The full variable domain, with the rest looked up from reference TRBV7-2 and TRBJ2-1, is GAGVSQSPSNKVTEKGKDVELRCDPISGHTALYWYRQSLGQGLEFLIYFQGNSAPDKSGLPSDRFSAERTGGSVSTLTIQRTQQEDSAVYLCASSPIFLSYNEQFFGPGTRLTVL.